This TCR beta chain was sequenced in a study of technical replicates of blood from four donors. The protocol was immunoSEQ multiplex PCR, while the TCRdb copy is restricted to in-frame clones and leaves out a portion. The top ten hold around 0.3% of the sample, which has roughly 92,000 clones, roughly 95% seen once. CDR1 is SEHNR and CDR2 is FQNEAQ in the germline V gene (reference sequence). The CDR3 has 14 residues. V shed 5 bases and J shed 4 bases, with 14 bases lying between them. This chain uses TRBV7-9 with TRBJ1-1; D is uncertain. The material sequenced was T cells isolated from PBMCs. This TCR derives from a human donor in good health. The CDR3 spells CASSPGVRGTEAFF. The CDR3 DNA sequence: TGTGCCAGCAGCCCGGGAGTTAGAGGCACTGAAGCTTTCTTT.